This T cell receptor (beta chain) appears in the sequencing data of a study of response to subunit inactivated influenza vaccine. TCRdb ran MiXCR on the RT-PCR reads and lists one entry per CDR3 protein. This table holds a few hundred thousand distinct CDR3 sequences, around 15% found once. This clonotype was recorded at least ten times. The CDR3 has 12 amino acids. The V gene end was trimmed by 3 bases and the J gene end by 10 bases; junction bases not matched to a gene: 6. CDR1 SQVTM and CDR2 ANQGSEA come from the germline V gene. The chain employs TRBV29-1 and TRBJ1-1, with TRBD1 identical over 9 bases. This sequence was found in a man aged 50 to 59 who received an inactivated influenza vaccine. The sample here was PBMCs from blood, taken about 11 days after vaccination. DNA of the CDR3: TGCAGCGTTGAGAAGGACAGGGGCGCAGCTTTCTTT. This sequence encodes CSVEKDRGAAFF.